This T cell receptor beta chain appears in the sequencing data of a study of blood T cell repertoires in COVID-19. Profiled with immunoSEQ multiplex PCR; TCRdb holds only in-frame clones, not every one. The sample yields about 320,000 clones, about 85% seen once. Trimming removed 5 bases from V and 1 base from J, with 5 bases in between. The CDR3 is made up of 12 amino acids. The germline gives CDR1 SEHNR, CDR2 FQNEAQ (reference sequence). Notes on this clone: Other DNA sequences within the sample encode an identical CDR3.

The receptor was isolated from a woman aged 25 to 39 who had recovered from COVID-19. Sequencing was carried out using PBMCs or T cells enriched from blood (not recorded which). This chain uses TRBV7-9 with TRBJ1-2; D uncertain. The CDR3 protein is CASSAVNYGYTF. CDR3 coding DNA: TGTGCCAGCAGCGCGGTTAACTATGGCTACACCTTC.